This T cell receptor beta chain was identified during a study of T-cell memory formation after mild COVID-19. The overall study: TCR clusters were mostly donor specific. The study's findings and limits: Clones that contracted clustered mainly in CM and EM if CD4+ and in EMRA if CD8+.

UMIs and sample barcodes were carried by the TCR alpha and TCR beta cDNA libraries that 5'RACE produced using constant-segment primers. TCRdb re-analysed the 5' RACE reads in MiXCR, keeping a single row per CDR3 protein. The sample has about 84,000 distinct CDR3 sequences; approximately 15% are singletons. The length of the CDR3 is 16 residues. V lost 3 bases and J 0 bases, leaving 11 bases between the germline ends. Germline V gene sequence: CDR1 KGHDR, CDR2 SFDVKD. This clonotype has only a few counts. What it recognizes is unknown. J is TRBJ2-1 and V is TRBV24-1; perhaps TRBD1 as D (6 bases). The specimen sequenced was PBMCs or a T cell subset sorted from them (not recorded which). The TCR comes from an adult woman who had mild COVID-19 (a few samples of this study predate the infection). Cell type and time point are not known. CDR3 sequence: CATSDAGQLSYNEQFF. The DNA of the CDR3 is TGTGCCACCAGTGATGCCGGACAGCTCTCCTACAATGAGCAGTTCTTC.